The entry below describes one TCR beta chain. The germline gives CDR1 SEHNR, CDR2 FQNEAQ (reference sequence). This CDR3 region has 13 residues. V lost 5 bases to trimming and J lost 6 bases, with 11 bases between them. The data are from a study of T cell responses to AZD1222 COVID-19 vaccine. This table comes from immunoSEQ multiplex PCR, and its TCRdb copy is limited to in-frame clones, with some not included. The table has about 140,000 clones, under 95% seen once; the top ten hold roughly 3.1%. The source of this sequence is an adult in good health. The chain recombines TRBV7-9 with TRBJ1-5; D remains unclear. Specimen: peripheral blood, collected on day 0 of AZD1222 vaccination. The CDR3 loop is CASSPNEGQPQHF. In nucleotides, the CDR3 is TGTGCCAGCAGCCCCAACGAAGGTCAGCCCCAGCATTTT.